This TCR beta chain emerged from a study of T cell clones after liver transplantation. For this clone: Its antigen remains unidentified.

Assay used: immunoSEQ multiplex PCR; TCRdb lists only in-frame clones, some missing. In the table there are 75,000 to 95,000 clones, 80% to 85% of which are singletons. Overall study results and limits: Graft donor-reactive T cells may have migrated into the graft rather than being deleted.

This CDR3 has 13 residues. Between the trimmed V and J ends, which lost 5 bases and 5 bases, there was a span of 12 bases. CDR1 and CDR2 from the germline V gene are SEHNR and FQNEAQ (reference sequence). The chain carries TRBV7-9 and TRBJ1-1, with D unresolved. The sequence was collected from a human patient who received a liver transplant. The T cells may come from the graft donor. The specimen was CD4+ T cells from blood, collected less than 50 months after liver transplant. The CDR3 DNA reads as TGTGCCAGCAGCGGAATCATCAGGACTGAAGCTTTCTTT. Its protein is CASSGIIRTEAFF.